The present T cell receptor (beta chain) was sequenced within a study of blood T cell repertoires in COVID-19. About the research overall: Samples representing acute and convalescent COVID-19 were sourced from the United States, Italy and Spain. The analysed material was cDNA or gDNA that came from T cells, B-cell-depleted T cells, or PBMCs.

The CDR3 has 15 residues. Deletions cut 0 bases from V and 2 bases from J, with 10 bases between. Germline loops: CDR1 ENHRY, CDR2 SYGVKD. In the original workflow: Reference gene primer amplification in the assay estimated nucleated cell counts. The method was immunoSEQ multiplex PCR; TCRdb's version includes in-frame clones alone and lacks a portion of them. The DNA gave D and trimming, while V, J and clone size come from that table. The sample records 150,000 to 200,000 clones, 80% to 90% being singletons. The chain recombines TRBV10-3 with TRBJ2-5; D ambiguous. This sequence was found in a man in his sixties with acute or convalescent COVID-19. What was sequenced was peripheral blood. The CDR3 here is CAISESILTQETQYF. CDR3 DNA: TGTGCCATCAGTGAGTCGATACTAACTCAAGAGACCCAGTACTTC.